A single sample gave rise to the 22 T cell receptor beta chains below, sequenced in a study of OX40 agonist ivuxolimab in advanced cancers. Here immunoSEQ multiplex PCR was the method, and the copy in TCRdb shows in-frame clones only, minus some. The sample lists tens of thousands of clones, 75% to 85% occurring once. This sample comprised CD4+ or CD8+ T cells sorted from blood, obtained in a trial of the OX40 agonist ivuxolimab. The source is an adult with an advanced solid tumor such as melanoma, head and neck, liver or kidney cancer.

The chain joins TRBV6-6 to TRBJ1-6; 10 bases map to TRBD1. Trimming removed 10 bases from V and 7 bases from J; junction bases left unmatched: 10. CDR3 size: 15 residues. CDR1 MNHNY and CDR2 SVGAGI come from the germline V gene (reference sequence). The CDR3 region has the DNA TGTGCCACCCGACAGGGGGCAGATGGGAATTCACCCCTCCACTTT. Amino acids: CATRQGADGNSPLHF.

J is TRBJ2-5 and V is TRBV6-6, with TRBD1 matching over 7 bases. Germline values: CDR1 MNHNY, CDR2 SVGAGI (reference sequence). The CDR3 is made up of 14 amino acids. With V trimmed by 5 bases and J by 5 bases, 8 bases remained unmatched. This CDR3 reads CASSRWTGGETQYF. CDR3 DNA: TGTGCCAGCAGTAGGTGGACAGGCGGGGAGACCCAGTACTTC.

DNA of the CDR3: TGCGCCAGCAGCCAAGAGGGTGCGGCCACAGATACGCAGTATTTT. Protein product: CASSQEGAATDTQYF. The gene calls are TRBV4-3 and TRBJ2-3; D ambiguous. V was clipped by 0 bases and J by 2 bases, with 9 bases between them. This CDR3 has 15 amino acids. CDR1 LGHNA and CDR2 YSLEER come from the germline V gene.

V is TRBV9 and J is TRBJ1-4; no clear D gene. The germline V gene encodes CDR1 SGDLS and CDR2 YYNGEE. This CDR3 is 15 amino acids long. V lost 4 bases and J lost 2, with 12 bases in between. CDR3 sequence (DNA): TGTGCCAGCAGCATGGACGGATGGACTAATGAAAAACTGTTTTTT. It yields the protein CASSMDGWTNEKLFF.

The genes are TRBV5-1 and TRBJ2-7, with 9 bases that match TRBD1. CDR3 length: 15 amino acids. Germline trimming cut 4 bases from V and 1 base from J; bases unmatched to any gene: 6. Germline CDR1 SGHRS, CDR2 YFSETQ. CDR3 protein: CASSLTGGGSYEQYF. The CDR3 nucleotides read TGCGCCAGCAGCCTAACAGGGGGCGGTTCCTACGAGCAGTACTTC.

This clone was observed a single time. This chain connects TRBV2 to TRBJ1-2, with a weak D call TRBD1 (5 bases). The germline gives CDR1 SNHLY, CDR2 FYNNEI. The ends were cut back, 3 bases at V and 6 bases at J, with 14 bases in the middle. The CDR3 runs 14 residues. The CDR3 nucleotides read TGTGCCAGCAGTGAGAAGTCGGGGACGGATGGCTACACCTTC. Translated: CASSEKSGTDGYTF.

The rearrangement joins TRBV21-1 to TRBJ2-7; the table names TRBD1, a call not compared with the DNA. TRBV21-1 is described as a pseudogene. The CDR3 spans 14 residues. DNA of the CDR3: TGTGCCAGCAGCGGAGAACAGGGGGGGGCTAGATTTATGTTC. It yields the protein CASSGEQGGARFMF.

The chain combines TRBV7-9 with TRBJ2-1; D is unresolved. The germline gives CDR1 SEHNR, CDR2 FQNEAQ (reference sequence). V lost 3 bases and J lost 2, with 2 bases in between. This CDR3 is built from 12 residues. CDR3 protein: CASSFPYNEQFF. CDR3 DNA: TGTGCCAGCAGCTTCCCCTACAATGAGCAGTTCTTC.

V usage is TRBV27 and J usage is TRBJ2-7; D unclear. The CDR3 has 14 amino acids. V shed 6 bases and J shed 2 bases, with 14 bases lying between them. Germline lookup yields CDR1 MNHEY and CDR2 SMNVEV (reference sequence). The CDR3 sequence: CASRPLGRPYEQYF. CDR3 DNA sequence: TGTGCCAGCAGACCCTTGGGCAGACCCTACGAGCAGTACTTC.

J is TRBJ1-1 and V is TRBV25-1; D ambiguous. The V gene's germline CDR1 is MGHDK and CDR2 SYGVNS. V was clipped by 8 bases and J by 0 bases, with 4 bases between them. The CDR3 is 11 amino acids. CDR3 in amino acids: CASGLNTEAFF. The CDR3 bases are TGTGCCAGCGGGTTGAACACTGAAGCTTTCTTT.

The chain has TRBV7-9 and TRBJ2-1; D not resolved. Germline values: CDR1 SEHNR, CDR2 FQNEAQ (reference sequence). The CDR3 is 11 amino acids. The ends were cut back, 3 bases at V and 7 bases at J, with 4 bases in the middle. CDR3 bases: TGTGCCAGCAGCTTCAAGAATGAGCAGTTCTTC. Its protein product is CASSFKNEQFF.

V usage is TRBV5-4 and J usage is TRBJ2-5; D gene uncertain. Germline CDR1 SGHNT, CDR2 YYREEE (reference sequence). V was clipped by 2 bases and J by 3 bases, with 11 bases between them. The length of the CDR3 is 14 residues. As DNA, the CDR3 is TGTGCCAGCAGCTTTTTCCGGGCAGAAGAGACCCAGTACTTC. Protein sequence: CASSFFRAEETQYF. The full variable domain, its missing parts supplied by reference TRBV5-4 and TRBJ2-5, is ETGVTQSPTHLIKTRGQQVTLRCSSQSGHNTVSWYQQALGQGPQFIFQYYREEENGRGNFPPRFSGLQFPNYSSELNVNALELDDSALYLCASSFFRAEETQYFGPGTRLLVL.

Only a few counts were recorded for this clone. The chain recombines TRBV6-4 with TRBJ2-4, with a possible D match to TRBD1 (6 bases). There are 14 residues in the CDR3. Germline V gives CDR1 MRHNA, CDR2 SNTAGT. The V end was cut by 5 bases, the J end by 6 bases, with 14 bases between. The chain's CDR3 is CASSPEDSINIQYF. In DNA form, the CDR3 reads TGTGCCAGCAGTCCCGAGGACAGTATAAACATTCAGTACTTC.

CDR3 sequence reads: CASSLKGRAVETQYF. DNA for the CDR3: TGTGCCAGCAGCTTAAAGGGGCGTGCTGTCGAGACCCAGTACTTC. V usage is TRBV7-7 and J usage is TRBJ2-5; D is possibly TRBD1 (5 bases). V was cut by 2 bases and J by 5 bases, with 15 bases left in between. Germline CDR1 and CDR2: SSHAT and FNYEAQ (reference sequence). The CDR3 length is 15 residues. Using reference TRBV7-7 and TRBJ2-5 for the parts outside the CDR3, the full variable domain is GAGVSQSPRYKVTKRGQDVTLRCDPISSHATLYWYQQALGQGPEFLTYFNYEAQPDKSGLPSDRFSAERPEGSISTLTIQRTEQRDSAMYRCASSLKGRAVETQYFGPGTRLLVL.

The DNA of the CDR3 is TGTGCCAGCAGCTTGGGGATAGGGGGGAACACTGAAGCTTTCTTT. Translated: CASSLGIGGNTEAFF. The genes are TRBV4-2 and TRBJ1-1; D possibly corresponds to TRBD1 (6 bases). This CDR3 contains 15 residues. Germline CDR1 LGHNA, CDR2 YNFKEQ. Between the trimmed V and J ends, which lost 5 bases and 1 base, there was a span of 14 bases.

This rearrangement joins TRBV4-1 to TRBJ2-1; 9 nucleotides match TRBD1. V shed 4 bases, J shed 4 bases, and the junction held 8 bases outside the gene matches. Germline assignment: CDR1 MGHRA and CDR2 YSYEKL. The CDR3 consists of 16 residues. CDR3 sequence: CASSLPTGGRYNEQFF. DNA for the CDR3: TGCGCCAGCAGCCTACCGACAGGGGGGAGATACAATGAGCAGTTCTTC.

The V call is TRBV4-3, the J call TRBJ1-2; 8 nucleotides match TRBD1. V was pared by 1 base and J by 3 bases, with 7 bases of the junction left unmatched. The CDR3 has 16 residues. The V gene's germline CDR1 is LGHNA and CDR2 YSLEER. In nucleotides, the CDR3 is TGCGCCAGCAGCCAAGCGACAGGGGCGCAGGACTATGGCTACACCTTC. Amino acid sequence: CASSQATGAQDYGYTF.

Comment on this clone: This sample also contains other DNA sequences that code for the same CDR3. This chain connects TRBV27 to TRBJ2-1; tentatively, D is TRBD2 (6 bases). CDR1 MNHEY and CDR2 SMNVEV come from the germline V gene (reference sequence). The CDR3 sequence is 15 residues long. Trimming cost V 2 bases and J 5 bases, with 13 bases left between them. CDR3 loop: CASSLAGTGDNEQFF. In DNA, the CDR3 is TGTGCCAGCAGTTTAGCTGGGACTGGCGACAATGAGCAGTTCTTC.

The rearrangement joins TRBV6-4 to TRBJ2-3, with D maybe TRBD2 (6 bases). V lost 0 bases and J 4 bases, leaving 8 bases between the germline ends. The length of the CDR3 is 14 residues. Germline loops: CDR1 MRHNA, CDR2 SNTAGT. This CDR3 is CASSDSRDPDTQYF. CDR3 coding DNA: TGTGCCAGCAGTGACTCGCGGGACCCAGATACGCAGTATTTT.

In this sample, this clone is medium-sized. The chain has TRBV5-4 and TRBJ1-1; D is ambiguous. Germline CDR1 is SGHNT and CDR2 is YYREEE (reference sequence). Trimming took off 2 bases at V and 1 base at J, with 6 bases between the two ends. This CDR3 is 13 amino acids long. The DNA of the CDR3 is TGTGCCAGCAGCTTTGAGAGGAACACTGAAGCTTTCTTT. Amino acids: CASSFERNTEAFF.

The chain couples TRBV6-1 to TRBJ2-7; D is possibly TRBD1 (5 bases). The CDR3 extends over 14 amino acids. V gave up 8 bases and J gave up 4 bases, with 18 bases separating them. Germline lookup yields CDR1 MNHNS and CDR2 SASEGT. The CDR3 DNA sequence: TGTGCCAGCGGGGCCTACAGCGATATTTACGAGCAGTACTTC. Residues: CASGAYSDIYEQYF.

V usage is TRBV19 and J usage is TRBJ2-7; D call uncertain. This CDR3 spans 14 amino acids. Germline V gene sequence: CDR1 LNHDA, CDR2 SQIVND (reference sequence). Trimming removed 2 bases from V and 0 bases from J, with 8 bases in between. The CDR3 is CASSITGDSYEQYF. The DNA of the CDR3 is TGTGCCAGTAGTATAACCGGAGACTCCTACGAGCAGTACTTC.